The source of this T cell receptor (beta chain) is a study of blood T cell repertoires in COVID-19. This clone occurred a few times. Trimming pared 0 bases from V and 11 bases from J, leaving 17 bases between. Germline CDR1 and CDR2: SGHDT and YYEEEE. This CDR3 spans 14 amino acids. Generated by immunoSEQ multiplex PCR, the TCRdb table keeps only in-frame clones and is missing some. The data contain some 360,000 clones, 80% to 90% of them singletons. One Seattle source followed patients from active infection through their disease course. This receptor was obtained from an older woman with COVID-19, enrolled during active disease. The V and J genes are TRBV5-6 and TRBJ1-1; the D is unclear. The sequencing input was peripheral blood. The DNA of the CDR3 is TGTGCCAGCAGCTTGGGACATGGGAGGGTTCGGGCTTTCTTT. Its protein is CASSLGHGRVRAFF. Full variable domain (missing parts from reference TRBV5-6 and TRBJ1-1): DAGVTQSPTHLIKTRGQQVTLRCSPKSGHDTVSWYQQALGQGPQFIFQYYEEEERQRGNFPDRFSGHQFPNYSSELNVNALLLGDSALYLCASSLGHGRVRAFFGQGTRLTVV.